This TCR beta chain was captured in a study of blood T cells in healthy people across ages. Findings and caveats of the study: Conclusively comparing naive with antigen-experienced cells was impossible with unsorted PBMCs. The fall in TCR beta diversity per million T cells was roughly linear with age.

In germline, CDR1 is SNHLY, CDR2 FYNNEI. The CDR3 is 16 amino acids. The V and J ends lost 4 bases and 0 bases respectively, with 10 bases between them. About this clonotype itself: The antigen is unknown.

A second 7 to 11 cycle PCR used barcoded and J-beta primers. Sequencing yielded, for each sample, at least 2.5 million paired-end reads carrying CDR3. TCRdb redid the calling of the 5' RACE reads with MiXCR, one entry per CDR3 protein. The profile shows 650,000 to 1,000,000 distinct CDR3 sequences, roughly 35% of them singletons. The specimen was blood. The sequence was obtained from a man between 18 and 29 years old in good health. J is TRBJ2-6 and V is TRBV2; TRBD2 might be the D (6 bases). The CDR3 loop is CASSGGLLSGANVLTF. CDR3 DNA: TGTGCCAGCAGTGGGGGACTGCTCTCTGGGGCCAACGTCCTGACTTTC.